This T cell receptor (beta chain) was captured in a study of CD8 T cells in ankylosing spondylitis. TCRdb reprocessed the 5' RACE reads via MiXCR and lists one record per CDR3 protein. The sample includes 450,000 to 550,000 distinct CDR3 sequences, under 5.5% of them seen just once. CDR1 SEHNR and CDR2 FQNEAQ come from the germline V gene (reference sequence). After removal of 5 bases from V and 5 bases from J, the junction contained 11 bases not matched to a gene. This CDR3 comprises 16 residues. General study results and limits: Blood from ankylosing spondylitis patients appeared to carry a characteristic roughly 8-variant TCR beta motif. Some of the motif variants had earlier been found in reactive arthritis patients' fluid and blood. Enrichment of disease-linked clones was reportedly significant in matched ankylosing spondylitis synovial fluid. Disease-associated clonotypes exhibited CD8+ identity and were relatively infrequent in peripheral blood.

As concerns this clonotype: Its antigen is currently unknown.

The sequencing sample was made of blood, either unsorted or a sorted T cell fraction (not recorded which). The V and J genes are TRBV7-9 and TRBJ2-2, with 7 nucleotides matching TRBD1. The sequence was collected from a male donor with ankylosing spondylitis. This CDR3 is CASSKSRQGRTGELFF. The CDR3 DNA is TGTGCCAGCAGCAAATCGAGACAGGGAAGGACCGGGGAGCTGTTTTTT.